The rows below give T cell receptor beta chains drawn from one sample of a study of blood T cells in healthy people across ages. TCRdb reanalysed the 5' RACE reads using MiXCR and keeps one entry per CDR3 protein. The repertoire includes some 1.1 million distinct CDR3 sequences, 35% to 40% of them detected once, and roughly 14% sits in the top ten. The sample was blood. The receptors here all came from a young man in good health. Each CDR3 is given with its conserved first and last residue. The D gene is left open where the match is weak. A row's size may be missing; if present it is once, few, many or a size class.

v_call: TRBV20-1
j_call: TRBJ1-1
d_call: TRBD1
clone_size: NA
cdr3_nt: TGCAGTGTCAGCGGGGACAGGGGGTTCCCTGAAGCTTTCTTT
cdr3_aa: CSVSGDRGFPEAFF

v_call: TRBV7-2
j_call: TRBJ1-1
d_call: NA
clone_size: NA
cdr3_nt: TGTGCCAGCAGCTCCGCAGGGGTTGGCACTGAAGCTTTCTTT
cdr3_aa: CASSSAGVGTEAFF

v_call: TRBV25-1
j_call: TRBJ1-2
d_call: NA
clone_size: few
cdr3_nt: TGTGCCAGCAGTGAAGATGGGGTTACCAATGGCTACACCTTC
cdr3_aa: CASSEDGVTNGYTF

v_call: TRBV10-3
j_call: TRBJ1-1
d_call: NA
clone_size: NA
cdr3_nt: TGTGCCATCAGACCATCGGACAACATGAACACTGAAGCTTTCTTT
cdr3_aa: CAIRPSDNMNTEAFF

v_call: TRBV12-3/TRBV12-4
j_call: TRBJ1-5
d_call: TRBD1
clone_size: NA
cdr3_nt: TGTGCCAGCAGCCCCGGACAGGGGATGGTTCAGCCCCAGCATTTT
cdr3_aa: CASSPGQGMVQPQHF

v_call: TRBV4-2
j_call: TRBJ1-2
d_call: TRBD1
clone_size: few
cdr3_nt: TGTGCCAGCAGCCAAGATCTGCAGGGGGAAAACTATGGCTACACCTTC
cdr3_aa: CASSQDLQGENYGYTF

v_call: TRBV12-3/TRBV12-4
j_call: TRBJ2-5
d_call: NA
clone_size: NA
cdr3_nt: TGTGCCAGCAGTTTAGTCGGCACATCGTACCAAGAGACCCAGTACTTC
cdr3_aa: CASSLVGTSYQETQYF

v_call: TRBV20-1
j_call: TRBJ2-7
d_call: NA
clone_size: few
cdr3_nt: TGCAGTGCTAGGAGGGGGCGGGGGGACTCCTACGAGCAGTACTTC
cdr3_aa: CSARRGRGDSYEQYF

v_call: TRBV27
j_call: TRBJ1-1
d_call: NA
clone_size: NA
cdr3_nt: TGTGCCAGCACCCCGATGGGGTCGAACACTGAAGCTTTCTTT
cdr3_aa: CASTPMGSNTEAFF

v_call: TRBV5-1
j_call: TRBJ2-1
d_call: TRBD1
clone_size: NA
cdr3_nt: TGCGCCAGCAGCTTGGGGGGGACAGGGGGCTTTAATGAGCAGTTCTTC
cdr3_aa: CASSLGGTGGFNEQFF

v_call: TRBV15
j_call: TRBJ1-5
d_call: TRBD1
clone_size: few
cdr3_nt: TGTGCCACCAGCAGAGATCTCGGACCAGGGGGCTCTCAGCCCCAGCATTTT
cdr3_aa: CATSRDLGPGGSQPQHF

v_call: TRBV7-9
j_call: TRBJ2-7
d_call: NA
clone_size: few
cdr3_nt: TGTGCCAGCAGCTTAGCTGGGCAGGTTCCCTACGAGCAGTACTTC
cdr3_aa: CASSLAGQVPYEQYF

v_call: TRBV13
j_call: TRBJ2-3
d_call: NA
clone_size: many
cdr3_nt: TGTGCCAGCAGCCCCGAGGGGGATACGCAGTATTTT
cdr3_aa: CASSPEGDTQYF

v_call: TRBV6-5
j_call: TRBJ1-2
d_call: TRBD1
clone_size: NA
cdr3_nt: TGTGCCAGCAGTTCCGGGACAGGGTTGACCGGCTACACCTTC
cdr3_aa: CASSSGTGLTGYTF

v_call: TRBV29-1
j_call: TRBJ2-1
d_call: NA
clone_size: NA
cdr3_nt: TGCAGCGGTGTTGGGTGGAATGAGCAGTTCTTC
cdr3_aa: CSGVGWNEQFF

v_call: TRBV9
j_call: TRBJ1-1
d_call: NA
clone_size: NA
cdr3_nt: TGTGCCAGCAGCGTAGCCCCCCAAAACACTGAAGCTTTCTTT
cdr3_aa: CASSVAPQNTEAFF

v_call: TRBV12-3/TRBV12-4
j_call: TRBJ2-1
d_call: NA
clone_size: NA
cdr3_nt: TGTGCCGGCAGTTTCGGCAGCAATGAGCAGTTCTTC
cdr3_aa: CAGSFGSNEQFF

v_call: TRBV7-3
j_call: TRBJ2-1
d_call: NA
clone_size: NA
cdr3_nt: TGTGCCAGCAGCCAACAGGGAACTATAGGCAATGAGCAGTTCTTC
cdr3_aa: CASSQQGTIGNEQFF

v_call: TRBV5-1
j_call: TRBJ2-5
d_call: TRBD2
clone_size: NA
cdr3_nt: TGCGCCAGCAGCTTGCAACTAGCGGGAGTGGAGACCCAGTACTTC
cdr3_aa: CASSLQLAGVETQYF

v_call: TRBV7-9
j_call: TRBJ1-4
d_call: TRBD1
clone_size: few
cdr3_nt: TGTGCCAGCAGCTTAGCGGGACAGGGGGGGAATGAAAAACTGTTTTTT
cdr3_aa: CASSLAGQGGNEKLFF

v_call: TRBV18
j_call: TRBJ2-1
d_call: TRBD1
clone_size: NA
cdr3_nt: TGTGCCAGCTCAGCGGACAGGGACAATGAGCAGTTCTTC
cdr3_aa: CASSADRDNEQFF

v_call: TRBV4-2
j_call: TRBJ2-1
d_call: NA
clone_size: NA
cdr3_nt: TGTGCCAGCAGCCAAGCCTCGTCGTATGAGCAGTTCTTC
cdr3_aa: CASSQASSYEQFF

v_call: TRBV5-1
j_call: TRBJ1-5
d_call: TRBD1
clone_size: NA
cdr3_nt: TGCGCCAGCAGCGGGGACAGTCTTCAGCCCCAGCATTTT
cdr3_aa: CASSGDSLQPQHF

v_call: TRBV3-1
j_call: TRBJ1-5
d_call: NA
clone_size: few
cdr3_nt: TGTGCCAGCAGCCAAGATCTCTCCGGGGGAAATCAGCCCCAGCATTTT
cdr3_aa: CASSQDLSGGNQPQHF

v_call: TRBV4-2
j_call: TRBJ1-1
d_call: NA
clone_size: NA
cdr3_nt: TGTGCCAGCAGCCAAGTCCTGGGACCCACTGAAGCTTTCTTT
cdr3_aa: CASSQVLGPTEAFF

v_call: TRBV4-3
j_call: TRBJ2-1
d_call: TRBD2
clone_size: NA
cdr3_nt: TGCGCCAGCAGCCAATTAAGCGGGGGGTCCTACAATGAGCAGTTCTTC
cdr3_aa: CASSQLSGGSYNEQFF

v_call: TRBV20-1
j_call: TRBJ1-1
d_call: NA
clone_size: many
cdr3_nt: TGCAGTGCTGCCGGGAGGTACACTGAAGCTTTCTTT
cdr3_aa: CSAAGRYTEAFF

v_call: TRBV4-3
j_call: TRBJ1-1
d_call: NA
clone_size: few
cdr3_nt: TGCGCCAGCAGCCAAGAGCGGAGGCTCTCCAGAACTGAAGCTTTCTTT
cdr3_aa: CASSQERRLSRTEAFF

v_call: TRBV10-3
j_call: TRBJ1-2
d_call: TRBD1
clone_size: NA
cdr3_nt: TGTGCCATCAGTGCAGGGGGCCTGGAACTCAAAAACTATGGCTACACCTTC
cdr3_aa: CAISAGGLELKNYGYTF

v_call: TRBV15
j_call: TRBJ1-1
d_call: NA
clone_size: NA
cdr3_nt: TGTGCCACCGCCGGTGCGGGCCTTAACACTGAAGCTTTCTTT
cdr3_aa: CATAGAGLNTEAFF

v_call: TRBV4-3
j_call: TRBJ1-2
d_call: NA
clone_size: few
cdr3_nt: TGCGCCAGCAGCCAAGAAACGACCCCCGAGAAAGGCTACACCTTC
cdr3_aa: CASSQETTPEKGYTF

v_call: TRBV7-3
j_call: TRBJ1-2
d_call: NA
clone_size: NA
cdr3_nt: TGTGCCAGCAGCTTATTCGGAGACTATGGCTACACCTTC
cdr3_aa: CASSLFGDYGYTF

v_call: TRBV10-3
j_call: TRBJ2-5
d_call: NA
clone_size: NA
cdr3_nt: TGTGCCATCAGTGAGTCTAAGTCGGGTTTGGATGAGCAGTACTTC
cdr3_aa: CAISESKSGLDEQYF